The clone carrying this T cell receptor beta chain turned up a few times. Only one heparinised blood draw was taken per donor, and its volume averaged about 116 mL. Using CD45RO/CCR7/CD25/CD127/CD95/CD27, CD4+ naive, central memory, regulatory and stem cell-like memory cells were sorted. Over 95% purity was reached by all sorted populations. Reverse transcription of all isolated RNA meant that expressed TCRB transcripts were sequenced. Generated by immunoSEQ multiplex PCR, the TCRdb table keeps only in-frame clones and is missing some. The repertoire includes 810,000 or so clones, 15% to 20% of them detected once, and 0.023% sits in the top ten. The ends were cut back, 0 bases at V and 0 bases at J, with 9 bases in the middle. Germline V lookup: CDR1 SQVTM, CDR2 ANQGSEA. This CDR3 comprises 15 residues. This record comes from a study of beta chain features in type 1 diabetes.

The V call is TRBV29-1, the J call TRBJ2-1; D unresolved. Sequenced sample: naive CD4+ T cells from blood. The receptor's source is a woman aged 18-29 years in good health. The CDR3 DNA is TGCAGCGTTGAAGATCGGGCTAGCTCCTACAATGAGCAGTTCTTC. This sequence encodes CSVEDRASSYNEQFF.